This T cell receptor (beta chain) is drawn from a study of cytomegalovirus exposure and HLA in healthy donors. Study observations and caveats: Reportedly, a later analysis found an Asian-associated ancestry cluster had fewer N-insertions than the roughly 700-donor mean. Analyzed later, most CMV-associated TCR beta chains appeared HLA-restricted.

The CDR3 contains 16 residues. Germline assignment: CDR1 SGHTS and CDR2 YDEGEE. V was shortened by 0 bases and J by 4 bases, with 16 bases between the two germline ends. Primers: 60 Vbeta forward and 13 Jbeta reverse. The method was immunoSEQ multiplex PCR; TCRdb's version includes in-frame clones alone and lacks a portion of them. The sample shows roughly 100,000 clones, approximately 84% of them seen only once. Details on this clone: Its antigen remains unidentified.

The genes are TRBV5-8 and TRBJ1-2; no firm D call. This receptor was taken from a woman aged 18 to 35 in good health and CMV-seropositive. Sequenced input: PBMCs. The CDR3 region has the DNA TGTGCCAGCAGCTTGGGCTACAGACATCCCTCCTATGGCTACACCTTC. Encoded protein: CASSLGYRHPSYGYTF.